This T cell receptor beta chain was sequenced in a study of early T cells in non-severe SARS-CoV-2 infection (dated by TCRdb to about 2021). About the full investigation: TCR sequencing used bulk RNA from unsorted whole blood, so alpha and beta chains could not be paired.

On the study overall, not on this receptor specifically: Matching against VDJdb was skewed toward anti-spike CD8 responses, likely underestimated virus-specific expansions, and missed private and CD4 specificities.

This clonotype has a handful of counts. What this receptor recognizes is not known. No base quality values were provided; no much bigger clone lies one nucleotide off. The library was built by means of 5' RACE. Sequenced on a NextSeq 500. Unique molecular identifiers were attached to individual cDNA molecules in the TCR library protocol so that sequencing error and PCR bias could be corrected. TCR alpha and beta chains were both sequenced, and the abundances of alpha and beta sequences in each sample were closely correlated with each other. The original pipeline was this. Decombinator V4 was used to perform V gene, J gene and CDR3 annotation of TCR sequences. TCRs were defined as expanded if a significant change between any two time points was detected under a Poisson model with p below 0.0001. Abundances of TCRs were expressed as counts per million after normalisation to the total number of TCRs sequenced in each sample. MAIT TCRs were defined by TRAV1-2 paired with TRAJ12, TRAJ20 or TRAJ33, and iNKT TCRs by TRAV10 paired with TRAJ18. VDJdb, accessed on 1 November 2021, was searched for TCRs annotated for CMV, EBV and SARS-CoV-2, and TCRs annotated for more than one antigen were excluded. TCRdb passed the public sequencing reads through fastp at Q25 and MiXCR, retaining productive beta sequences. A single entry per CDR3 protein holds the most common genes and DNA from its merged rows. TCRdb assigned the V and J calls; the authors' analysis was not used. This sample has about 80,000 distinct CDR3 sequences in its table, and around 17% of those were observed once. The ten top clones hold roughly 3% of the sample.

Trimming at the junction amounts to 0 bases on V and 5 bases on J, and the germline ends lie 14 bases apart. The germline V gene sets CDR1 to MGHRA and CDR2 to YSYEKL. The CDR3 spans 17 residues, from the cysteine through the phenylalanine. Of the read, only the CDR3 DNA is kept; its 51 bases are in frame from base 1. The study was a case-control design nested within a healthcare worker cohort in London, UK, with weekly nasopharyngeal swab PCR tests and blood sampling. Healthcare workers were recruited between 23 and 31 March 2020, during the week of the UK lockdown, and were followed weekly for up to roughly 16 weeks.

Sequenced sample: whole blood. Here the chain combines TRBV4-1 and TRBJ1-6; TRBD1 could be the D gene, as 5 bases match. This receptor was obtained from an adult who was a healthcare worker with PCR-confirmed SARS-CoV-2 infection or an uninfected control (not recorded which). The bases read TGCGCCAGCAGCCAAGATTATGGCAGGGCCAATAATTCACCCCTCCACTTT. The encoded protein is CASSQDYGRANNSPLHF.